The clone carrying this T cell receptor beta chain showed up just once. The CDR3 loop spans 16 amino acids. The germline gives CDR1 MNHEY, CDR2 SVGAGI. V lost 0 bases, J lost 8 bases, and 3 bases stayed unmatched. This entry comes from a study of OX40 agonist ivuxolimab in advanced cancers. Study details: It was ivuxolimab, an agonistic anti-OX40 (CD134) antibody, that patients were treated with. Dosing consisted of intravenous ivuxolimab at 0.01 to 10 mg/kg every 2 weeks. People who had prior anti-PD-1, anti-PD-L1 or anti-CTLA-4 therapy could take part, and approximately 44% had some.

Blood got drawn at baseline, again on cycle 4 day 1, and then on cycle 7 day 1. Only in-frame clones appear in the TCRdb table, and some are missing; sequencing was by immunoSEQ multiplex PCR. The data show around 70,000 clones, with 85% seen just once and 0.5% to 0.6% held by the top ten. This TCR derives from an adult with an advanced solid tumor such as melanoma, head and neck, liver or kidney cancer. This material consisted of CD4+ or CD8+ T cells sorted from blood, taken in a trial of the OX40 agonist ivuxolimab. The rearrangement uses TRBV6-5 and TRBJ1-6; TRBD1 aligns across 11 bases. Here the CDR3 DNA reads TGTGCCAGCAGTTACTCCCGGACAGGGGGCGATTCACCCCTCCACTTT. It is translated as CASSYSRTGGDSPLHF.